These T cell receptor beta chains were read from a single sample in a study of early stage breast cancer tumors. This table comes from immunoSEQ multiplex PCR, and its TCRdb copy is limited to in-frame clones, with some not included. The table records about 70,000 clones, 65% to 85% of them present only once. The sample consisted of blood. These receptors were collected from a person aged 35 to 50 with breast cancer. Both conserved end residues are part of each CDR3. The D gene is left open where the match is weak.

>TRBV30|TRBD2|TRBJ2-3
CAWAEGLAETQITQYF
>TRBV6-1|-|TRBJ1-5
CASSALGQGSSQPQHF
>TRBV6-1|TRBD2|TRBJ2-7
CASSGRWTSGSNEQYF
>TRBV18|TRBD2|TRBJ2-1
CASSPGTRGSEQFF
>TRBV19|-|TRBJ1-1
CASSIDDRLNTEAFF
>TRBV10-3|-|TRBJ1-2
CAISEFEQYGYTF
>TRBV9|TRBD2|TRBJ2-1
CASRGLADEQFF
>TRBV19|-|TRBJ1-3
CASSALQGSGNTIYF
>TRBV30|-|TRBJ2-7
CAWSVGRVLNYEQYF
>TRBV15|TRBD1|TRBJ1-1
CATSREPGQGNTEAFF
>TRBV18|-|TRBJ2-3
CASSTDTQYF
>TRBV7-8|-|TRBJ2-7
CASSSSWPSSSYEQYF
>TRBV6-5|TRBD2|TRBJ2-7
CASSIAGYSYEQYF
>TRBV10-3|TRBD2|TRBJ2-3
CAIRGGGEQGTDTQYF
>TRBV30|-|TRBJ1-1
CAWRGMNTEAFF
>TRBV2|-|TRBJ1-3
CASSEGRNTIYF
>TRBV27|TRBD2|TRBJ2-3
CASGSGRRIDTQYF
>TRBV28|-|TRBJ2-7
CASREQDEQYF
>TRBV7-9|TRBD1|TRBJ1-5
CASSLGAGGQPQHF
>TRBV30|TRBD2|TRBJ2-7
CAWSVNGRAAEQYF
>TRBV12-5|-|TRBJ2-1
CASATRGRGYNEQFF
>TRBV6-1|TRBD1|TRBJ1-1
CASEIRQGGTEAFF
>TRBV6-4|-|TRBJ2-3
CASSDSPLADTQYF
>TRBV28|-|TRBJ1-4
CASLSADNEKLFF
>TRBV20-1|-|TRBJ2-3
CSAEGPDTQYF
>TRBV6-5|-|TRBJ2-7
CASSYSWYRAYEQYF
>TRBV7-2|-|TRBJ2-7
CASSSSGTRHEQYF
>TRBV2|-|TRBJ2-1
CASHQFPGQPYNEQFF
>TRBV15|-|TRBJ1-3
CATSRDGNTIYF
>TRBV11-2|TRBD2|TRBJ2-5
CASSLGRGGRARETQYF
>TRBV5-1|TRBD1|TRBJ2-1
CASSHRDRGNEQFF
>TRBV7-9|TRBD1|TRBJ2-7
CASSLVGTGGYEQYF
>TRBV18|TRBD2|TRBJ2-5
CASSPGLAVTQYF
>TRBV28|TRBD2|TRBJ2-1
CASSSQLAGLDNEQFF
>TRBV6-5|TRBD1|TRBJ2-2
CASTDRTGVTGELFF
>TRBV9|TRBD1|TRBJ1-5
CASNTGTGDQPQHF
>TRBV21-1|-|TRBJ1-1
CASSNGTNTEAFF